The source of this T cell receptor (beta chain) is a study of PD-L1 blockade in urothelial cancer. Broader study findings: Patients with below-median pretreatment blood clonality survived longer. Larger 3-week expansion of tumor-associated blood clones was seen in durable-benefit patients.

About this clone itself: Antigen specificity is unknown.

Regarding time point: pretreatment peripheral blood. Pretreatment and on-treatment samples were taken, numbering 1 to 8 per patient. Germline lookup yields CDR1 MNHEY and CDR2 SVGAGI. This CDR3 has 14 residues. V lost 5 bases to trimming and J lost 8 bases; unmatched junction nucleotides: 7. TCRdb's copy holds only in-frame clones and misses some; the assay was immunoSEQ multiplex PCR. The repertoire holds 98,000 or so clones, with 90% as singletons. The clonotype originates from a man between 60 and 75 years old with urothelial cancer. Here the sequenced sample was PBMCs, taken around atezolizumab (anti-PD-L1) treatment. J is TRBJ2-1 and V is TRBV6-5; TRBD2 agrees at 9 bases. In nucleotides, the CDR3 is TGTGCCAGCAGTCCCGGGACTAGCCTCCATGAGCAGTTCTTC. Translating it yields CASSPGTSLHEQFF.